What follows are 20 T cell receptor beta chains derived from one specimen sequenced in a study of OX40 agonist ivuxolimab in advanced cancers. Assay used: immunoSEQ multiplex PCR; TCRdb lists only in-frame clones, some missing. Among about 64,000 clones, approximately 81% were seen once, and the ten largest hold 3%. Sequenced here: CD4+ or CD8+ T cells sorted from blood, sampled in a trial of the OX40 agonist ivuxolimab. The receptors derive from an adult with an advanced solid tumor such as melanoma, head and neck, liver or kidney cancer.

J is TRBJ2-7 and V is TRBV30; possible D gene TRBD1, 5 bases. The CDR3 runs to 14 residues. Germline V gives CDR1 GTSNPN, CDR2 SVGIG (reference sequence). V lost 0 bases, J lost 3 bases, and 12 bases lay in between. CDR3 in DNA: TGTGCCTGGAGTGTCCCAGGGAAGGGCTACGAGCAGTACTTC. Its protein is CAWSVPGKGYEQYF. Combining the CDR3 with reference TRBV30 and TRBJ2-7 gives the whole variable domain SQTIHQWPATLVQPVGSPLSLECTVEGTSNPNLYWYRQAAGRGLQLLFYSVGIGQISSEVPQNLSASRPQDRQFILSSKKLLLSDSGFYLCAWSVPGKGYEQYFGPGTRLTVT.

The V call is TRBV19, the J call TRBJ2-2, with 9 bases matching TRBD1. With V trimmed by 6 bases and J by 6 bases, 8 bases remained unmatched. Looked up from germline, CDR1 is LNHDA and CDR2 is SQIVND (reference sequence). CDR3 size: 15 residues. The DNA for the CDR3 is TGTGCCAGTAGGTATGGGACAGGGATTCCCGGGGAGCTGTTTTTT. Translated: CASRYGTGIPGELFF.

This clone occurred a few times. This rearrangement joins TRBV5-1 to TRBJ2-3, with 8 bases that match TRBD2. Germline-derived CDR1 and CDR2 are SGHRS and YFSETQ. Trimming removed 1 base from V and 0 bases from J; junction bases left unmatched: 7. CDR3 length equals 17 residues. The CDR3 sequence is CASSLTPGGFSTDTQYF. As DNA, the CDR3 is TGCGCCAGCAGCTTGACACCGGGAGGGTTCAGCACAGATACGCAGTATTTT.

The chain has TRBV4-1 and TRBJ1-4, with 9 bases lining up with TRBD1. Germline-derived CDR1 and CDR2 are MGHRA and YSYEKL. The CDR3 totals 15 residues. V dropped 1 base and J dropped 8; count of bases not matched to a gene: 5. The CDR3 loop is CASSQASGTGEKLFF. The DNA of the CDR3 is TGCGCCAGCAGCCAAGCTTCCGGGACAGGGGAAAAACTGTTTTTT.

CDR3 in DNA: TGCGCCAGCAGCCAAGGGGATGAGCAGTTCTTC. Translated, it gives CASSQGDEQFF. The gene calls are TRBV4-1 and TRBJ2-1; D gene uncertain. The germline V gene has CDR1 MGHRA and CDR2 YSYEKL. V was shortened by 1 base and J by 8 bases, with 3 bases between the two germline ends. The CDR3 is made up of 11 amino acids.

The chain recombines TRBV11-2 with TRBJ1-3; D call uncertain. The CDR3 has 11 residues. V was cut by 5 bases and J by 8 bases, with 7 bases left in between. Per the germline V gene, CDR1 is SGHAT and CDR2 is FQNNGV. CDR3: CASSPADTIYF. CDR3 bases: TGTGCCAGCAGCCCCGCGGACACCATATATTTT.

This clone was found once. This chain links TRBV5-6 with TRBJ1-1; TRBD1 matches 10 bases. This CDR3 has 15 residues. Germline trimming cut 4 bases from V and 5 bases from J; bases unmatched to any gene: 8. Germline CDR1 SGHDT, CDR2 YYEEEE. CDR3 nucleotides: TGTGCCAGCAGCAAAATGACAGGGGGCCGGACTGAAGCTTTCTTT. It translates to CASSKMTGGRTEAFF. The full variable domain, rest sourced from reference TRBV5-6 and TRBJ1-1, is DAGVTQSPTHLIKTRGQQVTLRCSPKSGHDTVSWYQQALGQGPQFIFQYYEEEERQRGNFPDRFSGHQFPNYSSELNVNALLLGDSALYLCASSKMTGGRTEAFFGQGTRLTVV.

The rearrangement joins TRBV11-2 to TRBJ1-2; TRBD1 matches 9 bases. Germline trimming cut 0 bases from V and 9 bases from J; bases unmatched to any gene: 17. Germline CDR1 and CDR2: SGHAT and FQNNGV. The CDR3 sequence is 18 residues long. The CDR3 region is CASSLDRGLTGGDNSYTF. CDR3 DNA sequence: TGTGCCAGCAGCTTAGATCGGGGACTGACAGGGGGAGATAATAGCTACACCTTC.

The chain uses TRBV19 and TRBJ2-6; D is undetermined. This CDR3 contains 15 residues. Germline CDR1 is LNHDA and CDR2 is SQIVND (reference sequence). V was cut by 1 base and J by 1 base, with 5 bases left in between. This CDR3 reads CASSIAISGANVLTF. For the CDR3, the DNA is TGTGCCAGTAGTATAGCGATATCTGGGGCCAACGTCCTGACTTTC.

This rearrangement joins TRBV29-1 to TRBJ1-4, with a weak D call TRBD1 (5 bases). Germline V gene lookup returns CDR1 SQVTM and CDR2 ANQGSEA. The V gene lost 0 bases and the J gene lost 2 bases, with 19 bases spanning the gap. The CDR3 loop spans 18 amino acids. In DNA form, the CDR3 reads TGCAGCGTTGAAGATCAATGGCAGGGCCATGTTACTAATGAAAAACTGTTTTTT. This sequence encodes CSVEDQWQGHVTNEKLFF.

CDR3 loop: CASSRGRWDSYEQYF. CDR3 bases: TGTGCCAGCAGTCGGGGCCGGTGGGACTCCTACGAGCAGTACTTC. The V call is TRBV6-5, the J call TRBJ2-7; the D call may be TRBD1 or TRBD2 (5 bases each). Per germline, CDR1 MNHEY and CDR2 SVGAGI. V shed 5 bases and J shed 0 bases, with 14 bases lying between them. The CDR3 has 15 amino acids.

The chain uses TRBV10-3 and TRBJ1-2; possibly TRBD1 for D (6 bases). Germline V gives CDR1 ENHRY, CDR2 SYGVKD. The V and J ends lost 0 bases and 1 base respectively, with 9 bases between them. CDR3 length: 15 residues. DNA for the CDR3: TGTGCCATCAGTGAGTCGATCAGGGGTAACTATGGCTACACCTTC. Encoded protein: CAISESIRGNYGYTF.

V gene TRBV14 combines with J gene TRBJ1-1, with D unresolved. V gave up 5 bases and J gave up 0 bases, with 7 bases separating them. CDR3 size: 13 residues. The germline V gene encodes CDR1 SGHDN and CDR2 FVKESK. This chain's CDR3 is CASSYRMNTEAFF. CDR3 sequence (DNA): TGTGCCAGCAGCTACAGAATGAACACTGAAGCTTTCTTT.

The rearrangement joins TRBV5-1 to TRBJ2-1; 11 nucleotides agree with TRBD2. In germline, CDR1 is SGHRS, CDR2 YFSETQ. V was pared by 4 bases and J by 6 bases, with 3 bases of the junction left unmatched. The CDR3 has 14 residues. CDR3 in DNA: TGCGCCAGCAGCGATACTAGCGGGAGCAATGAGCAGTTCTTC. Translated: CASSDTSGSNEQFF.

The chain employs TRBV5-6 and TRBJ1-6, with 9 positions matching TRBD1. J was trimmed by 8 bases and V by 1 base; bases with no gene match: 10. There are 17 residues in the CDR3. The V gene's germline CDR1 is SGHDT and CDR2 YYEEEE. For the CDR3, the DNA is TGTGCCAGCAGCTTGCTCCTCAGACAGGGGGTAGATTCACCCCTCCACTTT. Translation: CASSLLLRQGVDSPLHF.

This chain uses TRBV5-1 with TRBJ2-1; TRBD2 might be the D (7 bases). The germline gives CDR1 SGHRS, CDR2 YFSETQ. Trimming removed 4 bases at V and 4 bases at J, with 15 bases between. This CDR3 is 15 amino acids long. CDR3 sequence (DNA): TGCGCCAGCAGCCCTGGGAGGGGGGATTACAATGAGCAGTTCTTC. It codes for CASSPGRGDYNEQFF.

This clone was seen once. The CDR3 is CASSVTGPYGYTF. As DNA, the CDR3 is TGTGCCAGCAGTGTGACAGGACCCTATGGCTACACCTTC. The rearrangement uses TRBV28 and TRBJ1-2, with D possibly matching TRBD1 (6 bases). Deletions cut 5 bases from V and 4 bases from J, with 11 bases between. Germline CDR1 MDHEN, CDR2 SYDVKM. CDR3 length: 13 amino acids.

This chain uses TRBV18 with TRBJ2-1; 10 positions match TRBD1. Germline loops: CDR1 KGHSH, CDR2 LQKENI. The V segment lost 3 bases and the J segment 9 bases; nucleotides outside the gene matches: 5. CDR3 length: 14 residues. The CDR3 reads CASSPLGQGGEQFF. CDR3 sequence (DNA): TGTGCCAGCTCACCCCTTGGACAGGGGGGTGAGCAGTTCTTC.

The chain couples TRBV5-4 to TRBJ2-1; 10 bases agree with TRBD2. J lost 6 bases, V lost 3 bases, and 9 bases had no gene match. Germline V CDR1 and CDR2: SGHNT, YYREEE (reference sequence). CDR3 length equals 16 residues. The CDR3 region is CASSSNLAGVANEQFF. CDR3 nucleotides: TGTGCCAGCAGCTCCAATCTAGCGGGAGTTGCCAATGAGCAGTTCTTC.

The table lists this clone with a count of one. This chain uses TRBV5-1 with TRBJ2-2; D may be TRBD2 (5 bases). The CDR3 is 15 amino acids. Germline V CDR1 and CDR2: SGHRS, YFSETQ. V dropped 5 bases and J dropped 4 bases, with 15 bases sitting between them. The CDR3 coding sequence is TGCGCCAGCAGTCCCTCGGGGTTGTCCACCGGGGAGCTGTTTTTT. Amino acids: CASSPSGLSTGELFF. Looking up the rest from reference TRBV5-1 and TRBJ2-2 gives the full variable domain: KAGVTQTPRYLIKTRGQQVTLSCSPISGHRSVSWYQQTPGQGLQFLFEYFSETQRNKGNFPGRFSGRQFSNSRSEMNVSTLELGDSALYLCASSPSGLSTGELFFGEGSRLTVL.